Listed below are T cell receptor beta chains from one sample, sequenced in a study of blood T cell repertoires in COVID-19. TCRdb's table, derived via immunoSEQ multiplex PCR, lists solely in-frame clones and lacks some. The sample lists a few hundred thousand clones, 70% to 90% seen once, with 7.2% in the top ten. Material: peripheral blood. These receptors came from a human donor in a cohort sampled during active COVID-19. Both conserved end residues are part of each CDR3. The D gene is left open where the match is weak. Clone size is stated in some rows and not others, as once, few, many or a class when expanded.

CDR3 DNA: TGTGCCAGCACGCCCCGGGACTCCGGGCGCACAGATACGCAGTATTTT
CDR3 protein: CASTPRDSGRTDTQYF
clone size: -
V gene: TRBV25-1
J gene: TRBJ2-3
D gene: -

CDR3 DNA: TGTGCCAGCAGCCGGACAGAAAATTCACCCCTCCACTTT
CDR3 protein: CASSRTENSPLHF
clone size: -
V gene: TRBV12-3/TRBV12-4
J gene: TRBJ1-6
D gene: -

CDR3 DNA: TGTGCCAGCAGTCGGGAGGGTCCCTATAATTCACCCCTCCACTTT
CDR3 protein: CASSREGPYNSPLHF
clone size: -
V gene: TRBV27
J gene: TRBJ1-6
D gene: -

CDR3 DNA: TGTGCCAGCTCACCGGAGGCAGGACTTGGAAACACCATATATTTT
CDR3 protein: CASSPEAGLGNTIYF
clone size: -
V gene: TRBV18
J gene: TRBJ1-3
D gene: -

CDR3 DNA: TGTGCCAGTAGTATTTTTTCGAGTAGCAATCAGCCCCAGCATTTT
CDR3 protein: CASSIFSSSNQPQHF
clone size: -
V gene: TRBV19
J gene: TRBJ1-5
D gene: -

CDR3 DNA: TGCGCCAGCACGGCCGGGACTACCGTTTACGAGCAGTACTTC
CDR3 protein: CASTAGTTVYEQYF
clone size: -
V gene: TRBV10-2
J gene: TRBJ2-7
D gene: TRBD2

CDR3 DNA: TGTGCCGCAACACAGGGATCGTATAATTCACCCCTCCACTTT
CDR3 protein: CAATQGSYNSPLHF
clone size: -
V gene: TRBV10-3
J gene: TRBJ1-6
D gene: -

CDR3 DNA: TGTGCCACCAGCTATAGGGGCCTGAACACTGAAGCTTTCTTT
CDR3 protein: CATSYRGLNTEAFF
clone size: -
V gene: TRBV15
J gene: TRBJ1-1
D gene: -

CDR3 DNA: TGTGCCAGCAGCGTAGAACTAGCCAGAGAGACCCAGTACTTC
CDR3 protein: CASSVELARETQYF
clone size: -
V gene: TRBV9
J gene: TRBJ2-5
D gene: -

CDR3 DNA: TGTGCCAGCAGTGGAGGGACAGAATCATACTATGGCTACACCTTC
CDR3 protein: CASSGGTESYYGYTF
clone size: -
V gene: TRBV2
J gene: TRBJ1-2
D gene: TRBD1

CDR3 DNA: TGTGCCAGCATCCGAACCGGGATCATGAACACTGAAGCTTTCTTT
CDR3 protein: CASIRTGIMNTEAFF
clone size: -
V gene: TRBV6-5
J gene: TRBJ1-1
D gene: -

CDR3 DNA: TGTGCCAGCTTGACAGGGCTGAACACTGAAGCTTTCTTT
CDR3 protein: CASLTGLNTEAFF
clone size: -
V gene: TRBV2
J gene: TRBJ1-1
D gene: TRBD1

CDR3 DNA: TGCGCCAGCAGCTCCCAGGGGGTCTACACTGAAGCTTTCTTT
CDR3 protein: CASSSQGVYTEAFF
clone size: -
V gene: TRBV5-1
J gene: TRBJ1-1
D gene: TRBD1

CDR3 DNA: TGTGCCACCAGCAGCGGAGACGTATATAATTCACCCCTCCACTTT
CDR3 protein: CATSSGDVYNSPLHF
clone size: -
V gene: TRBV15
J gene: TRBJ1-6
D gene: -

CDR3 DNA: TGTGCCAGCAGCTTATCAGATAACACTGAAGCTTTCTTT
CDR3 protein: CASSLSDNTEAFF
clone size: -
V gene: TRBV9
J gene: TRBJ1-1
D gene: -

CDR3 DNA: TGTGCCAGCAGCTTGGGGGGTCTGGGGTCATCCTACAATGAGCAGTTCTTC
CDR3 protein: CASSLGGLGSSYNEQFF
clone size: -
V gene: TRBV7-8
J gene: TRBJ2-1
D gene: -

CDR3 DNA: TGTGCCAGCAGGAAGACAGGGAGCACCTACGAGCAGTACTTC
CDR3 protein: CASRKTGSTYEQYF
clone size: -
V gene: TRBV6-5
J gene: TRBJ2-7
D gene: TRBD1

CDR3 DNA: TGCGCCAGTTATAGTGAAAGTACAGATACGCAGTATTTT
CDR3 protein: CASYSESTDTQYF
clone size: -
V gene: TRBV5-1
J gene: TRBJ2-3
D gene: -

CDR3 DNA: TGTGCCAGCAGTCCGTCCCTTTCACCCCTCCACTTT
CDR3 protein: CASSPSLSPLHF
clone size: -
V gene: TRBV12-3/TRBV12-4
J gene: TRBJ1-6
D gene: -

CDR3 DNA: TGTGCCTGGAGTGCTATCGACAGGCTAGTGCCTGAAGCTTTCTTT
CDR3 protein: CAWSAIDRLVPEAFF
clone size: -
V gene: TRBV30
J gene: TRBJ1-1
D gene: -

CDR3 DNA: TGCAGCGCCTTGTGGGGGGACAGGGATGGCTACACCTTC
CDR3 protein: CSALWGDRDGYTF
clone size: -
V gene: TRBV29-1
J gene: TRBJ1-2
D gene: TRBD1

CDR3 DNA: TGCAGTGTTTACAGGAACACTGAAGCTTTCTTT
CDR3 protein: CSVYRNTEAFF
clone size: -
V gene: TRBV20-1
J gene: TRBJ1-1
D gene: -

CDR3 DNA: TGTGCCTGGAGTGTAGGAGGGACCGGGGAGCTGTTTTTT
CDR3 protein: CAWSVGGTGELFF
clone size: -
V gene: TRBV30
J gene: TRBJ2-2
D gene: -

CDR3 DNA: TGTGCCAGCAGCTTTGGCAGGACTGAAGCTTTCTTT
CDR3 protein: CASSFGRTEAFF
clone size: -
V gene: TRBV5-4
J gene: TRBJ1-1
D gene: -

CDR3 DNA: TGTGCCAGCAGCCCATCCACAGGGAGAGCTGATGGCTACACCTTC
CDR3 protein: CASSPSTGRADGYTF
clone size: -
V gene: TRBV7-2
J gene: TRBJ1-2
D gene: -

CDR3 DNA: TGTGCCAGCAGCCCTCAGGGGGCAGATACGCAGTATTTT
CDR3 protein: CASSPQGADTQYF
clone size: -
V gene: TRBV7-3
J gene: TRBJ2-3
D gene: TRBD1

CDR3 DNA: TGTGCCAGCAGCCAAGGACAGGAACACTACGAGCAGTACTTC
CDR3 protein: CASSQGQEHYEQYF
clone size: -
V gene: TRBV3-1/TRBV3-2
J gene: TRBJ2-7
D gene: -

CDR3 DNA: TGTGCCAGCAGTTACTCCATCGGGGATAAAGACTATGGCTACACCTTC
CDR3 protein: CASSYSIGDKDYGYTF
clone size: -
V gene: TRBV6-5
J gene: TRBJ1-2
D gene: -

CDR3 DNA: TGTGCCAGCAGCCAAGGCCAGATTCAGTACTTC
CDR3 protein: CASSQGQIQYF
clone size: once
V gene: TRBV14
J gene: TRBJ2-4
D gene: -

CDR3 DNA: TGTGCCAGCAGCTTATTTGGGGGCCGCGGAATGGAGCCCCAGCATTTT
CDR3 protein: CASSLFGGRGMEPQHF
clone size: -
V gene: TRBV7-9
J gene: TRBJ1-5
D gene: -

CDR3 DNA: TGCAGTGCAAGTGACAAATCCTACGAGCAGTACTTC
CDR3 protein: CSASDKSYEQYF
clone size: -
V gene: TRBV20-1
J gene: TRBJ2-7
D gene: -

CDR3 DNA: TGTGCCAGCAGTCCAGGACAGGGGGCAAACTATGGCTACACCTTC
CDR3 protein: CASSPGQGANYGYTF
clone size: -
V gene: TRBV2
J gene: TRBJ1-2
D gene: TRBD1

CDR3 DNA: TGTGCCAGTAGTAGAAGGACAGGCCAGGGAGGCTACGAGCAGTACTTC
CDR3 protein: CASSRRTGQGGYEQYF
clone size: -
V gene: TRBV19
J gene: TRBJ2-7
D gene: -

CDR3 DNA: TGTGCTAGTGGTTTGGGGGTCTCGGGGAACACTGAAGCTTTCTTT
CDR3 protein: CASGLGVSGNTEAFF
clone size: few
V gene: TRBV12-5
J gene: TRBJ1-1
D gene: -

CDR3 DNA: TGTGCCAGCAGCTTGAGGACAGTGACAACCTACGAGCAGTACTTC
CDR3 protein: CASSLRTVTTYEQYF
clone size: -
V gene: TRBV5-5
J gene: TRBJ2-7
D gene: -

CDR3 DNA: TGTGCCAGCGCCCTTTTTGACACCTACGAGCAGTACTTC
CDR3 protein: CASALFDTYEQYF
clone size: -
V gene: TRBV27
J gene: TRBJ2-7
D gene: -

CDR3 DNA: TGTGCCAGTACCCCGGACAGGGTAGGAGGCTACACCTTC
CDR3 protein: CASTPDRVGGYTF
clone size: -
V gene: TRBV19
J gene: TRBJ1-2
D gene: TRBD1

CDR3 DNA: TGTGCCAGCAGGAGGACAGGAGACAATGAGCAGTTCTTC
CDR3 protein: CASRRTGDNEQFF
clone size: once
V gene: TRBV6-4
J gene: TRBJ2-1
D gene: TRBD1

CDR3 DNA: TGCAGCGTTTTCCGGGACAGGGGGCCTCTCGGCTACACCTTC
CDR3 protein: CSVFRDRGPLGYTF
clone size: -
V gene: TRBV29-1
J gene: TRBJ1-2
D gene: TRBD1

CDR3 DNA: TGTGCCAGCAGTCTTAGGGGGCCTAACACCGGGGAGCTGTTTTTT
CDR3 protein: CASSLRGPNTGELFF
clone size: -
V gene: TRBV7-9
J gene: TRBJ2-2
D gene: TRBD1

CDR3 DNA: TGTGCCAGCAGTTTAGGCCGACTAGCGGGGACCTACAATGAGCAGTTCTTC
CDR3 protein: CASSLGRLAGTYNEQFF
clone size: -
V gene: TRBV27
J gene: TRBJ2-1
D gene: TRBD2

CDR3 DNA: TGTGCCAGCAGCCAAGATACCGGTCAGCCCCAGCATTTT
CDR3 protein: CASSQDTGQPQHF
clone size: -
V gene: TRBV3-1/TRBV3-2
J gene: TRBJ1-5
D gene: -

CDR3 DNA: TGTGCCACCAGATCTTCAGGGGATGAAAAACTGTTTTTT
CDR3 protein: CATRSSGDEKLFF
clone size: -
V gene: TRBV24-1
J gene: TRBJ1-4
D gene: -

CDR3 DNA: TGTGCCAGCTCACGTGAGAACTCTGGGGCCAACGTCCTGACTTTC
CDR3 protein: CASSRENSGANVLTF
clone size: few
V gene: TRBV18
J gene: TRBJ2-6
D gene: -

CDR3 DNA: TGTGCCAGCAGCCAAGGGGACTCGGTTTTGGCGAACACTGAAGCTTTCTTT
CDR3 protein: CASSQGDSVLANTEAFF
clone size: -
V gene: TRBV4-2
J gene: TRBJ1-1
D gene: -

CDR3 DNA: TGTGCCAGCCCGGGACAGGGGGGGAGCACAGATACGCAGTATTTT
CDR3 protein: CASPGQGGSTDTQYF
clone size: -
V gene: TRBV18
J gene: TRBJ2-3
D gene: TRBD1

CDR3 DNA: TGTGCCAGCAGCAACCGGGACAGGTACTTC
CDR3 protein: CASSNRDRYF
clone size: few
V gene: TRBV11-2
J gene: TRBJ2-7
D gene: TRBD1

CDR3 DNA: TGTGCCAGCAGCCCAACAGGGAACTATGGCTACACCTTC
CDR3 protein: CASSPTGNYGYTF
clone size: -
V gene: TRBV7-6
J gene: TRBJ1-2
D gene: -

CDR3 DNA: TGTGCCAGCAGTTCGGGACAGGGGAACACTGAAGCTTTCTTT
CDR3 protein: CASSSGQGNTEAFF
clone size: once
V gene: TRBV5-5
J gene: TRBJ1-1
D gene: TRBD1

CDR3 DNA: TGTGCCAGCAGCCCACAAACCTCCTACGAGCAGTACTTC
CDR3 protein: CASSPQTSYEQYF
clone size: few
V gene: TRBV4-2
J gene: TRBJ2-7
D gene: -

CDR3 DNA: TGTGCCAGCAGCCCCGAGTACCAGGGAGGGTACAATGAGCAGTTCTTC
CDR3 protein: CASSPEYQGGYNEQFF
clone size: -
V gene: TRBV11-3
J gene: TRBJ2-1
D gene: TRBD2